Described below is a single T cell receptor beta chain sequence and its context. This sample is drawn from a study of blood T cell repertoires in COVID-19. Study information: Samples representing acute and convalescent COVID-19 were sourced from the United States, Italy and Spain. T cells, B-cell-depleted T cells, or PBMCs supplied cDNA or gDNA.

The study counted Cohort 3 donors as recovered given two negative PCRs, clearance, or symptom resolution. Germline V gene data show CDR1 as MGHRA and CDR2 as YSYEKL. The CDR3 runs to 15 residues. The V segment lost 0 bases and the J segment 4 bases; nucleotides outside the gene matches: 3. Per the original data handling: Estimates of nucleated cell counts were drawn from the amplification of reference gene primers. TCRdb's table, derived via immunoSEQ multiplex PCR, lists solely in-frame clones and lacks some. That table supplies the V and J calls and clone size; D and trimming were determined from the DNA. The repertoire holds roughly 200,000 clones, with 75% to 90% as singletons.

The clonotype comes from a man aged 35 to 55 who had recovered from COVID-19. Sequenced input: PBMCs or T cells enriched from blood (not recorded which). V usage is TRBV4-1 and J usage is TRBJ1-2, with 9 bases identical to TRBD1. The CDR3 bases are TGCGCCAGCAGCCAAGAGGACAGGGGAGGCTATGGCTACACCTTC. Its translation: CASSQEDRGGYGYTF.